This T cell receptor beta chain appears in the sequencing data of a study of shared clonotypes between healthy human individuals. In this sample, this clone turned up a few times. The CDR3 length is 17 residues. Looked up from germline, CDR1 is MNHNS and CDR2 is SASEGT. The ends were cut back, 2 bases at V and 1 base at J, with 14 bases in the middle. Data came from immunoSEQ multiplex PCR; TCRdb stores just in-frame clones and leaves some out. The sample carries about 1 million clones, about 80% recorded once. This sequence joins TRBV6-1 and TRBJ2-2; weak D call: TRBD2 (5 bases). The sequencing input was memory CD4+ T cells sorted from blood. The subset was: CD45RA-negative fraction. This clonotype originated in a man between 18 and 35 years old in good health. The CDR3 DNA reads TGTGCCAGCAGTGAAAAAGGGAACCGGGGGAACACCGGGGAGCTGTTTTTT. Amino acids: CASSEKGNRGNTGELFF.